The 24 T cell receptor beta chains below were found in one sample sequenced in a study of spatial heterogeneity in lung cancer. The study, taken as a whole, reports: Counts that tracked tumor mutation counts were those of expanded intratumoral alpha and beta TCRs.

The time point was: sample taken at primary tumor resection. TCRdb used MiXCR to reprocess the 5' RACE reads, holding one entry per CDR3 protein. This table has about 8,100 distinct CDR3 sequences, 5% to 6% appearing once. The antigens of these receptors remain unknown. The sequencing here drew on lung tumor tissue, taken at surgery. These receptors were collected from a male donor with early-stage non-small cell lung cancer.

This clonotype was found a few times. CDR3 in amino acids: CASSQTITAVPNYGYTF. For the CDR3, the DNA is TGCGCCAGCAGCCAAACCATAACAGCCGTCCCTAACTATGGCTACACCTTC. This chain joins TRBV4-1 and TRBJ1-2; D uncertain. The CDR3 is 17 amino acids. V was shortened by 2 bases and J by 0 bases, with 16 bases between the two germline ends. The germline CDR1 and CDR2 sequences are MGHRA and YSYEKL.

This clonotype was recorded many times. The V and J genes are TRBV7-2 and TRBJ1-1, with TRBD1 matching 7 bases. The CDR3 covers 15 residues. Germline lookup yields CDR1 SGHTA and CDR2 FQGNSA. The junction had 6 bases not matched to a gene; V was cut back by 5 bases and J by 0 bases. The CDR3 is CASSPTTGVNTEAFF. The CDR3 bases are TGTGCCAGCAGCCCTACTACAGGGGTGAACACTGAAGCTTTCTTT.

This clonotype was detected ten times or more. The genes are TRBV5-1 and TRBJ1-4; D is uncertain. CDR1 and CDR2 from the germline V gene are SGHRS and YFSETQ. Trimming left V 4 bases short and J 3 bases short, with 10 bases between. The CDR3 runs 14 residues. The CDR3 loop is CASSHGIANEKLFF. For the CDR3, the DNA is TGCGCCAGCAGCCACGGGATAGCTAATGAAAAACTGTTTTTT.

The rearrangement uses TRBV20-1 and TRBJ2-4; D gene ambiguous. Germline CDR1 is DFQATT and CDR2 is SNEGSKA (reference sequence). The germline V and J ends were trimmed by 6 bases and 6 bases, with 12 bases remaining between them. The CDR3 runs to 12 residues. CDR3 loop: CSAKALGNIQYF. The CDR3 DNA is TGCAGTGCGAAAGCCCTTGGAAACATTCAGTACTTC.

This clonotype has ten or more counts. The rearrangement uses TRBV10-2 and TRBJ1-5, with D tentatively TRBD1 (6 bases). The CDR3 consists of 14 residues. CDR1 is WSHSY, CDR2 SAAADI, per germline. Trimming took off 6 bases at V and 1 base at J, with 10 bases between the two ends. The CDR3: CASRDSPSNQPQHF. The CDR3 DNA sequence: TGCGCCAGCAGGGACAGCCCCAGCAATCAGCCCCAGCATTTT.

The rearrangement joins TRBV20-1 to TRBJ2-3; D remains ambiguous. Germline V gene sequence: CDR1 DFQATT, CDR2 SNEGSKA (reference sequence). The CDR3 length is 12 residues. V lost 3 bases to trimming and J lost 0 bases, with 4 bases between them. The CDR3 coding sequence is TGCAGTGCTAGCGAGAGCACAGATACGCAGTATTTT. It codes for CSASESTDTQYF.

By frequency in the sample, this clonotype is medium-sized (0.01 to 0.1%). The gene calls are TRBV6-6 and TRBJ2-1; no firm D call. CDR3 length: 12 amino acids. The germline V gene has CDR1 MNHNY and CDR2 SVGAGI (reference sequence). V was cut by 4 bases and J by 7 bases, with 8 bases left in between. CDR3 DNA: TGTGCCAGCAGTTCTCTAGATAATGAGCAGTTCTTC. This codes for CASSSLDNEQFF.

This clonotype was detected only a few times. This rearrangement joins TRBV20-1 to TRBJ1-1; D gene unclear. V lost 8 bases and J 1 base, leaving 14 bases between the germline ends. The germline V gene has CDR1 DFQATT and CDR2 SNEGSKA (reference sequence). The CDR3 runs 13 residues. The CDR3, as DNA: TGCAGTAAAGGAGACTTGGGGAACACTGAAGCTTTCTTT. It codes for CSKGDLGNTEAFF.

In this sample, this clonotype is medium-sized. The V and J genes are TRBV19 and TRBJ2-7, with 10 positions matching TRBD1. CDR3 length: 14 amino acids. V dropped 6 bases and J dropped 0; count of bases not matched to a gene: 2. CDR1 is LNHDA and CDR2 is SQIVND in the germline V gene (reference sequence). The CDR3 sequence: CASRGQGSSYEQYF. The CDR3 DNA reads as TGTGCCAGTAGGGGACAGGGGAGCTCCTACGAGCAGTACTTC. Full variable domain (remainder filled in from reference TRBV19 and TRBJ2-7): DGGITQSPKYLFRKEGQNVTLSCEQNLNHDAMYWYRQDPGQGLRLIYYSQIVNDFQKGDIAEGYSVSREKKESFPLTVTSAQKNPTAFYLCASRGQGSSYEQYFGPGTRLTVT.

This clonotype was picked up many times. The chain has TRBV5-1 and TRBJ2-2, with 11 bases aligning to TRBD1. V shed 4 bases, J shed 5 bases, and the junction held 4 bases outside the gene matches. This CDR3 contains 15 residues. Germline loops: CDR1 SGHRS, CDR2 YFSETQ. CDR3 sequence reads: CASSAGQGATGELFF. The DNA of the CDR3 is TGCGCCAGCAGCGCCGGACAGGGGGCAACCGGGGAGCTGTTTTTT. Full variable domain (outside the CDR3, taken from reference TRBV5-1 and TRBJ2-2): KAGVTQTPRYLIKTRGQQVTLSCSPISGHRSVSWYQQTPGQGLQFLFEYFSETQRNKGNFPGRFSGRQFSNSRSEMNVSTLELGDSALYLCASSAGQGATGELFFGEGSRLTVL.

This clonotype has a count of ten or more. The genes are TRBV12-3 or TRBV12-4 and TRBJ2-7; tentative D call: TRBD1 (5 bases). Trimming removed 8 bases at V and 0 bases at J, with 14 bases between. This CDR3 spans 14 amino acids. The CDR3 is CASEETGLSYEQYF. Here the CDR3 DNA reads TGTGCCAGCGAAGAAACAGGCCTCTCCTACGAGCAGTACTTC.

This clonotype is judged medium-sized. The chain has TRBV6-1 and TRBJ1-6; 11 bases fit TRBD1. Trimming cost V 6 bases and J 6 bases; bases outside gene matches: 1. Per germline, CDR1 MNHNS and CDR2 SASEGT. The CDR3 consists of 14 residues. The CDR3 DNA follows: TGTGCCAGCAGCGGGACAGGGGGTAATTCACCCCTCCACTTT. This codes for CASSGTGGNSPLHF.

This clonotype appeared many times. The chain combines TRBV20-1 with TRBJ1-1, with D perhaps matching TRBD1 (6 bases). The CDR3 runs to 12 residues. Germline V CDR1 and CDR2: DFQATT, SNEGSKA (reference sequence). Trimming removed 7 bases from V and 5 bases from J, with 14 bases in between. This CDR3 reads CSVEGQGTEAFF. CDR3 bases: TGCAGTGTCGAGGGGCAGGGGACTGAAGCTTTCTTT.

This clonotype was recorded a few times. The rearrangement uses TRBV4-2 and TRBJ2-4; TRBD1 is a possible D gene (5 bases). The CDR3 runs 17 residues. V was clipped by 1 base and J by 2 bases, with 15 bases between them. Germline V gene sequence: CDR1 LGHNA, CDR2 YNFKEQ. CDR3 coding DNA: TGTGCCAGCAGCCAAGTGGGGCGAGAAATAACCAAAAACATTCAGTACTTC. It encodes CASSQVGREITKNIQYF.

This clonotype ranks as medium-sized. The V and J genes are TRBV4-3 and TRBJ1-6; D is undetermined. V dropped 0 bases and J dropped 9 bases, with 12 bases sitting between them. Germline CDR1 reads LGHNA; CDR2 reads YSLEER. The CDR3 spans 15 residues. The DNA for the CDR3 is TGCGCCAGCAGCCAAGATACGGTCATAGGTTCACCCCTCCACTTT. As protein: CASSQDTVIGSPLHF.

On this clonotype itself: This may come from a read error, since a much larger clone is one base off. J is TRBJ2-7 and V is TRBV3-1; maybe TRBD1 (5 bases). Per the germline V gene, CDR1 is LGHDT and CDR2 is YNNKEL (reference sequence). This CDR3 is built from 11 residues. CDR3 sequence reads: CASSRGYKQYF. The CDR3 DNA follows: TGTGCCAGCAGCCGGGGCTACAAGCAGTACTTC.

This clonotype appeared a few times. This chain joins TRBV28 and TRBJ1-6; 8 bases are shared with TRBD1. Germline V lookup: CDR1 MDHEN, CDR2 SYDVKM. After removal of 0 bases from V and 13 bases from J, the junction contained 5 bases not matched to a gene. The CDR3 covers 14 residues. CDR3 protein: CASSLWDRASPLHF. In DNA form, the CDR3 reads TGTGCCAGCAGTTTATGGGACAGGGCATCGCCCCTCCACTTT.

This clonotype was detected many times. This chain links TRBV5-6 with TRBJ2-3; maybe TRBD1 (6 bases). The length of the CDR3 is 14 residues. Deletions cut 4 bases from V and 2 bases from J, with 11 bases between. Looked up from germline, CDR1 is SGHDT and CDR2 is YYEEEE. In DNA form, the CDR3 reads TGTGCCAGCAGCGTATGGACAGACACAGATACGCAGTATTTT. Translation gives CASSVWTDTDTQYF.

The chain recombines TRBV6-5 with TRBJ2-1, with D possibly TRBD1 on 5 matching bases. This CDR3 comprises 14 residues. The germline gives CDR1 MNHEY, CDR2 SVGAGI. The V gene lost 5 bases and the J gene lost 0 bases, with 8 bases spanning the gap. The CDR3 sequence: CASSRGVSYNEQFF. CDR3 in DNA: TGTGCCAGCAGTAGGGGTGTCTCCTACAATGAGCAGTTCTTC.

This clonotype was counted ten times or more. This rearrangement joins TRBV20-1 to TRBJ2-1, with D possibly called TRBD1 or TRBD2 (5 bases each). V lost 6 bases to trimming and J lost 10 bases, with 25 bases between them. The CDR3 length is 15 residues. Germline V gene sequence: CDR1 DFQATT, CDR2 SNEGSKA (reference sequence). Here the CDR3 DNA reads TGCAGTGCCTATACCGGGACGGGCGTAATTAAGGAGCAGTTCTTC. It codes for CSAYTGTGVIKEQFF.

The chain links TRBV7-8 to TRBJ1-4, with 9 positions matching TRBD1. With V trimmed by 1 base and J by 0 bases, 6 bases remained unmatched. Germline assignment: CDR1 SGHVS and CDR2 FQNEAQ. This CDR3 has 18 residues. The CDR3 DNA reads as TGTGCCAGCAGCTTAGTCGACAGGGGGGCGGCAACTAATGAAAAACTGTTTTTT. Its translation: CASSLVDRGAATNEKLFF.

The CDR3 protein is CASSMGLAGQETQYF. In DNA, the CDR3 is TGCGCCAGCAGCATGGGACTAGCGGGCCAAGAGACCCAGTACTTC. The genes are TRBV5-1 and TRBJ2-5; 12 bases fit TRBD2. Germline loops: CDR1 SGHRS, CDR2 YFSETQ. The CDR3 covers 15 residues. V dropped 4 bases and J dropped 1; count of bases not matched to a gene: 2.

CDR3 loop: CASLGEADTQYF. CDR3 coding DNA: TGTGCCAGTTTGGGGGAAGCAGATACGCAGTATTTT. The chain links TRBV19 to TRBJ2-3; D tentatively reads TRBD1 or TRBD2 (5 bases each). The V gene lost 8 bases and the J gene lost 4 bases, with 10 bases spanning the gap. CDR1 and CDR2 from the germline V gene are LNHDA and SQIVND (reference sequence). CDR3 length: 12 amino acids.

The V call is TRBV6-5, the J call TRBJ2-3; D perhaps matches TRBD2 (5 bases). V lost 6 bases and J 0 bases, leaving 13 bases between the germline ends. The CDR3 totals 15 residues. Germline V gene lookup returns CDR1 MNHEY and CDR2 SVGAGI. CDR3 coding DNA: TGTGCCAGCAGCCAGGCGGGCCCTAGCACAGATACGCAGTATTTT. It encodes CASSQAGPSTDTQYF.